The 20 T cell receptor beta chains reported below all come from one sample, sequenced in a study of blood T cell repertoires in COVID-19. Assay: immunoSEQ multiplex PCR; the TCRdb copy retains only in-frame clones and omits some. The data show 200,000 or so clones, roughly four fifths seen once. The specimen was peripheral blood. These receptors all stem from a woman aged 25 to 39 who had recovered from COVID-19.

The chain links TRBV9 to TRBJ2-5, with a tentative D call TRBD1 (5 bases). This CDR3 is built from 15 residues. CDR1 and CDR2 from the germline V gene are SGDLS and YYNGEE. V lost 0 bases to trimming and J lost 5 bases, with 14 bases between them. The CDR3 DNA reads as TGTGCCAGCAGCGTAGTAGGGGCCTTTGGGGAGACCCAGTACTTC. It specifies CASSVVGAFGETQYF.

CDR3 nucleotides: TGTGCCACCTACTCTGGAAACACCATATATTTT. Its protein is CATYSGNTIYF. This chain uses TRBV6-5 with TRBJ1-3; D unresolved. Germline assignment: CDR1 MNHEY and CDR2 SVGAGI. The V end lost 10 bases, the J end lost 0 bases, and 4 bases lay between the germline ends. CDR3 length: 11 amino acids.

The V and J genes are TRBV7-9 and TRBJ2-3; D not certain. V was trimmed by 1 base and J by 2 bases, leaving 4 bases between them. The CDR3 has 13 residues. The germline gives CDR1 SEHNR, CDR2 FQNEAQ (reference sequence). As DNA, the CDR3 is TGTGCCAGCAGCTTAGACACCACAGATACGCAGTATTTT. It encodes CASSLDTTDTQYF.

This clone was picked up one time. This chain joins TRBV4-2 and TRBJ2-3; D call uncertain. The germline V gene encodes CDR1 LGHNA and CDR2 YNFKEQ. Trimming stripped 7 bases from V and 3 bases from J, with 11 bases between. The CDR3 length is 13 residues. The CDR3, as DNA: TGTGCCAGCACCGCTCCGCGGACAGATACGCAGTATTTT. Protein product: CASTAPRTDTQYF.

The V call is TRBV7-9, the J call TRBJ2-3; 12 bases are shared with TRBD2. This CDR3 spans 18 amino acids. The germline CDR1 and CDR2 sequences are SEHNR and FQNEAQ (reference sequence). The junction had 9 bases not matched to a gene; V was cut back by 5 bases and J by 0 bases. The CDR3 protein is CASSDETSGRGSTDTQYF. In DNA, the CDR3 is TGTGCCAGCAGCGATGAGACTAGCGGGAGAGGGAGCACAGATACGCAGTATTTT.

The rearrangement links TRBV9 to TRBJ2-1; TRBD2 is a possible D gene (6 bases). V was cut by 4 bases and J by 8 bases, with 13 bases left in between. This CDR3 has 13 amino acids. The germline V gene has CDR1 SGDLS and CDR2 YYNGEE. CDR3: CASSPPSDHEQFF. For the CDR3, the DNA is TGTGCCAGCAGCCCCCCTAGCGATCATGAGCAGTTCTTC.

V and J are TRBV5-1 and TRBJ1-1; 9 bases map to TRBD1. The CDR3 loop spans 14 amino acids. Germline CDR1 is SGHRS and CDR2 is YFSETQ. The V segment lost 4 bases and the J segment 7 bases; nucleotides outside the gene matches: 8. DNA of the CDR3: TGCGCCAGCAGCCTACTTACAGGGGGCGGTGAAGCTTTCTTT. This translates into CASSLLTGGGEAFF.

This chain uses TRBV10-1 with TRBJ1-5; D uncertain. Trimming removed 3 bases at V and 0 bases at J, with 6 bases between. The germline gives CDR1 WNHNN, CDR2 SYGVQD (reference sequence). The CDR3 sequence is 14 residues long. DNA for the CDR3: TGCGCCAGCAGTGATATCTGTAGCAATCAGCCCCAGCATTTT. Its protein is CASSDICSNQPQHF.

The chain employs TRBV7-3 and TRBJ2-1; 10 nucleotides align to TRBD2. The J segment lost 7 bases and the V segment lost 5 bases, leaving 11 bases of the junction unmatched. CDR1 is SGHTA, CDR2 FQGTGA, per germline. There are 16 residues in the CDR3. The CDR3 is CASSPYAGTSANEQFF. In DNA form, the CDR3 reads TGTGCCAGCAGCCCATATGCCGGGACTAGCGCAAATGAGCAGTTCTTC.

This rearrangement joins TRBV7-9 to TRBJ1-4; no reliable D call. Germline V gene lookup returns CDR1 SEHNR and CDR2 FQNEAQ (reference sequence). The CDR3 is made up of 15 amino acids. V was pared by 0 bases and J by 4 bases, with 9 bases between. The CDR3 loop reads CASSLAGRNNEKLFF. The CDR3, as DNA: TGTGCCAGCAGCTTAGCGGGCCGGAATAATGAAAAACTGTTTTTT. The full variable domain, rest sourced from reference TRBV7-9 and TRBJ1-4, is DTGVSQNPRHKITKRGQNVTFRCDPISEHNRLYWYRQTLGQGPEFLTYFQNEAQLEKSRLLSDRFSAERPKGSFSTLEIQRTEQGDSAMYLCASSLAGRNNEKLFFGSGTQLSVL.

The chain employs TRBV4-1 and TRBJ2-2; D perhaps matches TRBD2 (6 bases). Germline loops: CDR1 MGHRA, CDR2 YSYEKL. The CDR3 sequence is 19 residues long. V gave up 0 bases and J gave up 5 bases, with 22 bases separating them. CDR3 region: CASSQDWEAQIPRTGELFF. In DNA, the CDR3 is TGCGCCAGCAGCCAAGATTGGGAGGCCCAGATTCCGAGGACCGGGGAGCTGTTTTTT.

The rearrangement joins TRBV23-1 to TRBJ2-3, with 8 bases lining up with TRBD1. TRBV23-1 is known as an ORF, though its function is uncertain. V dropped 0 bases and J dropped 5; count of bases not matched to a gene: 22. This CDR3 is built from 21 residues. The CDR3 sequence is CASSQSPPALRDRLCQDTQYF. For the CDR3, the DNA is TGCGCCAGCAGTCAATCTCCCCCCGCTCTGAGGGACAGGTTATGTCAAGATACGCAGTATTTT.

The rearrangement links TRBV29-1 to TRBJ2-7; 7 bases match TRBD1. The V gene's germline CDR1 is SQVTM and CDR2 ANQGSEA. This CDR3 comprises 14 residues. Unmatched junction bases numbered 10, after V lost 5 bases and J lost 3 bases. The CDR3 protein is CSVRKPDRLYEQYF. The DNA of the CDR3 is TGCAGCGTTCGGAAACCGGACAGGCTCTACGAGCAGTACTTC.

The chain couples TRBV6-1 to TRBJ2-1; D gene ambiguous. Per germline, CDR1 MNHNS and CDR2 SASEGT. The CDR3 has 16 residues. V was trimmed by 1 base and J by 5 bases, leaving 15 bases between them. CDR3 residues: CASSEERFPHDNEQFF. In DNA form, the CDR3 reads TGTGCCAGCAGTGAAGAGAGGTTCCCCCACGACAATGAGCAGTTCTTC.

V and J are TRBV28 and TRBJ1-1, with TRBD1 matching 8 bases. The CDR3 length is 15 residues. The ends lost 0 bases at V and 1 base at J; junction bases unmatched: 1. Germline V gene lookup returns CDR1 MDHEN and CDR2 SYDVKM. The CDR3 protein is CASSLWDRANTEAFF. CDR3 nucleotides: TGTGCCAGCAGTTTATGGGACAGGGCGAACACTGAAGCTTTCTTT.

The chain recombines TRBV7-3 with TRBJ2-2; TRBD1 aligns across 7 bases. This CDR3 has 17 amino acids. Germline lookup yields CDR1 SGHTA and CDR2 FQGTGA. The V gene end was trimmed by 5 bases and the J gene end by 3 bases; junction bases not matched to a gene: 12. The chain's CDR3 is CASSARPGTEDTGELFF. In DNA, the CDR3 is TGTGCCAGCAGCGCACGCCCCGGGACAGAAGACACCGGGGAGCTGTTTTTT.

The chain couples TRBV4-1 to TRBJ1-3, with TRBD1 matching 9 bases. After removal of 2 bases from V and 0 bases from J, the junction contained 8 bases not matched to a gene. Germline CDR1 and CDR2: MGHRA and YSYEKL. This CDR3 region has 18 residues. CDR3 sequence: CASSQYSGTGISGNTIYF. The CDR3 bases are TGCGCCAGCAGCCAATACTCCGGGACAGGGATCTCTGGAAACACCATATATTTT.

The gene calls are TRBV29-1 and TRBJ2-5; a weak D match, TRBD2 (6 bases). This CDR3 is 14 amino acids long. Germline-derived CDR1 and CDR2 are SQVTM and ANQGSEA. V lost 1 base, J lost 2 bases, and 11 bases lay in between. The CDR3 sequence: CSVEVGGGQETQYF. CDR3 nucleotides: TGCAGCGTTGAAGTCGGGGGTGGTCAAGAGACCCAGTACTTC.

The chain carries TRBV5-6 and TRBJ2-7; the match to TRBD2 covers 7 bases. Germline CDR1 and CDR2: SGHDT and YYEEEE. CDR3 length equals 16 residues. V dropped 0 bases and J dropped 4; count of bases not matched to a gene: 10. The CDR3 coding sequence is TGTGCCAGCAGCTTGGCCGGGGGGACTACCCTTTACGAGCAGTACTTC. Residues: CASSLAGGTTLYEQYF. Drawing the rest from reference TRBV5-6 and TRBJ2-7, the complete variable domain is DAGVTQSPTHLIKTRGQQVTLRCSPKSGHDTVSWYQQALGQGPQFIFQYYEEEERQRGNFPDRFSGHQFPNYSSELNVNALLLGDSALYLCASSLAGGTTLYEQYFGPGTRLTVT.

The chain links TRBV19 to TRBJ2-5, with D perhaps matching TRBD2 (6 bases). This CDR3 has 15 residues. The ends were cut back, 6 bases at V and 1 base at J, with 15 bases in the middle. CDR1 and CDR2 from the germline V gene are LNHDA and SQIVND (reference sequence). The CDR3 region has the DNA TGTGCCAGTAGCAAAAGTGCGGGGATCCAAGAGACCCAGTACTTC. It yields the protein CASSKSAGIQETQYF.